Listed here is a single T cell receptor (beta chain). Its antigen remains unknown. Uncontrolled infections, pregnancy, lactation or other autoimmune diseases led to patient exclusion. Sampling approximately 10 ml of fresh peripheral blood provided the PBMCs. The sample originates from a study of Graves' ophthalmopathy and Graves' hyperthyroidism. Study results and limitations: Ophthalmopathy versus stable hyperthyroidism: 13-signature model gave around 85% sensitivity, 70% to 83% specificity. The model achieved about 64% sensitivity and roughly 72% specificity for ophthalmopathy progression.

Investigators amplified TCR beta CDR3 regions from RNA transcripts. After a first-round RT-PCR with HTBI primers, a second-round multiplex PCR was run. TCRdb reanalysed the multiplex PCR reads using MiXCR and keeps one entry per CDR3 protein. Of 600,000 to 950,000 distinct CDR3 sequences detected, roughly 40% appear once; the ten largest clones hold 44%. Trimming removed 5 bases at V and 4 bases at J, with 13 bases between. The CDR3 totals 14 residues. This clonotype originated in an adult man with Graves' ophthalmopathy. Material for sequencing was peripheral blood. The chain couples TRBV12-3 or TRBV12-4 to TRBJ2-3; a possible D gene is TRBD1 (5 bases). CDR3 nucleotide sequence: TGTGCCAGCAGTACCAGCCAGGGTCCAGATACGCAGTATTTT. This translates into CASSTSQGPDTQYF.